The sequence of this T cell receptor (beta chain) was determined in a study of blood T cell repertoires in COVID-19. For the study at large: Both acute and convalescent COVID-19 samples were obtained from the United States, Italy and Spain.

Methods used by the authors: Scientists estimated how many nucleated cells there were by amplifying reference gene primers. TCRdb's table, derived via immunoSEQ multiplex PCR, lists solely in-frame clones and lacks some. That table furnishes V, J and clone size, whereas the DNA furnished D and trimming. The sample consists of hundreds of thousands of clones, around 89% of them appearing once. Losses at the gene ends were 4 bases for V and 8 bases for J; bases not matched to a gene: 8. The CDR3 length is 14 residues. CDR1 LGHDT and CDR2 YNNKEL come from the germline V gene (reference sequence). The sequenced sample was peripheral blood. This receptor was identified in a woman aged 25 to 45 with acute or convalescent COVID-19. The chain joins TRBV3-1 (or the pseudogene TRBV3-2) to TRBJ2-1, with 7 bases aligning to TRBD2. CDR3 DNA: TGTGCCAGCAGCCGACCTGGGAGGGTCGATGAGCAGTTCTTC. This sequence encodes CASSRPGRVDEQFF.